The 23 T cell receptor beta chains below come from one sample, sequenced in a study of blood T cell repertoires in COVID-19. TCRdb's table, derived via immunoSEQ multiplex PCR, lists solely in-frame clones and lacks some. The profile shows around 36,000 clones, 82% of them singletons. Source material: peripheral blood. The receptors shown here come from an elderly man with active or convalescent COVID-19.

This sequence joins TRBV19 and TRBJ2-1, with 9 bases lining up with TRBD2. The CDR3 loop spans 14 amino acids. With V trimmed by 4 bases and J by 5 bases, 3 bases remained unmatched. Per germline, CDR1 LNHDA and CDR2 SQIVND (reference sequence). This CDR3 is CASSTSGTNNEQFF. CDR3 coding DNA: TGTGCCAGTAGTACTAGCGGGACCAACAATGAGCAGTTCTTC.

This chain connects TRBV14 to TRBJ2-7, with no clear D. The CDR3 sequence is 15 residues long. V lost 0 bases and J lost 2, with 11 bases in between. The V gene's germline CDR1 is SGHDN and CDR2 FVKESK. CDR3 bases: TGTGCCAGCAGCCAAGACGAGGCCCTTCCCTACGAGCAGTACTTC. Amino acid sequence: CASSQDEALPYEQYF.

This rearrangement joins TRBV12-3 or TRBV12-4 to TRBJ2-5, with D possibly being TRBD1 (5 bases). This CDR3 is 13 amino acids long. Trimming shortened V by 6 bases and J by 5 bases, and 13 bases separated the two germline ends. The chain's CDR3 is CASRSGFGETQYF. The CDR3 bases are TGTGCCAGCAGGTCAGGGTTCGGGGAGACCCAGTACTTC.

The chain has TRBV30 and TRBJ2-1; TRBD2 might be the D (5 bases). The V and J ends lost 1 base and 3 bases respectively, with 13 bases between them. Germline V CDR1 and CDR2: GTSNPN, SVGIG (reference sequence). This CDR3 has 15 residues. The CDR3 DNA reads TGTGCCTGGAGTGGCTCAACGGGGAGCTACAATGAGCAGTTCTTC. This codes for CAWSGSTGSYNEQFF.

CDR3 sequence: CASSLGTSGIWYF. Written as DNA, the CDR3 is TGTGCCAGCAGCCTTGGGACTAGCGGGATCTGGTACTTC. The chain employs TRBV7-3 and TRBJ2-7; TRBD2 agrees at 13 bases. V was pared by 5 bases and J by 12 bases, with 7 bases of the junction left unmatched. The CDR3 totals 13 residues. Germline CDR1 is SGHTA and CDR2 is FQGTGA.

This clone was seen a single time. This chain joins TRBV24-1 and TRBJ2-3, with no clear D. V was clipped by 5 bases and J by 5 bases, with 10 bases between them. Germline values: CDR1 KGHDR, CDR2 SFDVKD. This CDR3 contains 13 residues. CDR3 in DNA: TGTGCCACCAGTGCTCCCGCAGTAGATACGCAGTATTTT. Its protein is CATSAPAVDTQYF.

The chain carries TRBV12-3 or TRBV12-4 and TRBJ1-1; D not certain. The CDR3 loop spans 12 amino acids. V lost 3 bases, J lost 6 bases, and 8 bases lay in between. CDR3 DNA sequence: TGTGCCAGCAGTTTGGTTGAGGCTGAAGCTTTCTTT. This gives the protein CASSLVEAEAFF.

The J gene is TRBJ1-2, the V gene TRBV9, with D possibly being TRBD1 (6 bases). The CDR3 is made up of 14 amino acids. Germline V gene sequence: CDR1 SGDLS, CDR2 YYNGEE. V lost 0 bases and J lost 8, with 14 bases in between. The CDR3 sequence is CASSVATGSLGYTF. As DNA, the CDR3 is TGTGCCAGCAGCGTAGCTACAGGGTCTCTCGGCTACACCTTC.

This chain links TRBV15 with TRBJ2-7; the D is unclear. The germline V gene encodes CDR1 LNHNV and CDR2 YYDKDF (reference sequence). Trimming removed 0 bases at V and 5 bases at J, with 8 bases between. The CDR3 spans 13 residues. The DNA of the CDR3 is TGTGCCACCAGCAGAGATCTGGGCGACGAGCAGTACTTC. As protein: CATSRDLGDEQYF.

In this sample, this clone turned up once. V is TRBV5-1 and J is TRBJ2-1; the D gene is possibly TRBD1 (6 bases). The CDR3 extends over 14 amino acids. Germline assignment: CDR1 SGHRS and CDR2 YFSETQ. V was pared by 8 bases and J by 1 base, with 13 bases between. DNA for the CDR3: TGCGCCAGTTCCGGGACAACTTCCTACAATGAGCAGTTCTTC. It encodes CASSGTTSYNEQFF.

The rearrangement joins TRBV28 to TRBJ2-7; TRBD2 matches 10 bases. J lost 4 bases, V lost 4 bases, and 7 bases had no gene match. Germline assignment: CDR1 MDHEN and CDR2 SYDVKM. This CDR3 contains 15 residues. In nucleotides, the CDR3 is TGTGCCAGCAGTTCCCCTAGCGGGGGAGCGTACGAGCAGTACTTC. Protein product: CASSSPSGGAYEQYF.

The chain recombines TRBV2 with TRBJ2-5, with 7 bases lining up with TRBD1. With V trimmed by 6 bases and J by 1 base, 8 bases remained unmatched. This CDR3 contains 15 residues. In germline, CDR1 is SNHLY, CDR2 FYNNEI. CDR3 nucleotides: TGTGCCAGCAGGGTAACGGGACAGATCCAAGAGACCCAGTACTTC. It is translated as CASRVTGQIQETQYF. Using reference TRBV2 and TRBJ2-5 for the parts outside the CDR3, the full variable domain is EPEVTQTPSHQVTQMGQEVILRCVPISNHLYFYWYRQILGQKVEFLVSFYNNEISEKSEIFDDQFSVERPDGSNFTLKIRSTKLEDSAMYFCASRVTGQIQETQYFGPGTRLLVL.

This CDR3 is CASSRDRASETQYF. CDR3 nucleotides: TGTGCCAGCAGCCGCGACAGAGCGTCAGAGACCCAGTACTTC. The V gene is TRBV7-2, the J gene TRBJ2-5; TRBD1 is a possible D gene (5 bases). Trimming removed 5 bases from V and 4 bases from J, with 14 bases in between. The CDR3 spans 14 residues. The germline V gene encodes CDR1 SGHTA and CDR2 FQGNSA.

The chain couples TRBV6-5 to TRBJ1-2, with D maybe TRBD1 (5 bases). Per the germline V gene, CDR1 is MNHEY and CDR2 is SVGAGI. This CDR3 contains 13 residues. Trimming pared 6 bases from V and 1 base from J, leaving 9 bases between. CDR3 DNA: TGTGCCAGCAGGGACACTTTTAACTATGGCTACACCTTC. It translates to CASRDTFNYGYTF.

This clone was detected once. The chain combines TRBV28 with TRBJ2-1, with D uncertain. The ends were cut back, 5 bases at V and 1 base at J, with 3 bases in the middle. The CDR3 loop spans 12 amino acids. Germline CDR1 is MDHEN and CDR2 is SYDVKM. CDR3: CASSLSYNEQFF. The CDR3 DNA follows: TGTGCCAGCAGTCTATCCTACAATGAGCAGTTCTTC. Complete variable domain (other parts from reference TRBV28 and TRBJ2-1): DVKVTQSSRYLVKRTGEKVFLECVQDMDHENMFWYRQDPGLGLRLIYFSYDVKMKEKGDIPEGYSVSREKKERFSLILESASTNQTSMYLCASSLSYNEQFFGPGTRLTVL.

This clone was found a few times. This chain uses TRBV5-4 with TRBJ2-5; 13 bases match TRBD2. The germline V gene encodes CDR1 SGHNT and CDR2 YYREEE (reference sequence). V was clipped by 4 bases and J by 5 bases; unmatched bases: 8. CDR3 length: 16 residues. The chain's CDR3 is CASSPTSGRARETQYF. In DNA form, the CDR3 reads TGTGCCAGCAGCCCTACTAGCGGGAGGGCTCGGGAGACCCAGTACTTC.

The J gene is TRBJ2-7, the V gene TRBV5-4; 15 bases are a match to TRBD2. The V and J ends lost 4 bases and 4 bases, in that order; junction bases with no gene match: 6. The CDR3 is 16 residues long. Per the germline V gene, CDR1 is SGHNT and CDR2 is YYREEE (reference sequence). CDR3 sequence: CASSTGLAGGSYEQYF. CDR3 bases: TGTGCCAGCAGCACGGGACTAGCGGGAGGTTCTTACGAGCAGTACTTC.

A few counts support this clone. The rearrangement joins TRBV6-5 to TRBJ1-3; 8 bases align to TRBD1. The germline V gene encodes CDR1 MNHEY and CDR2 SVGAGI. The junction had 5 bases not matched to a gene; V was cut back by 7 bases and J by 3 bases. CDR3 length: 14 amino acids. The CDR3 here is CASMDRDYGNTIYF. Here the CDR3 DNA reads TGTGCCAGCATGGACAGGGATTATGGAAACACCATATATTTT.

The chain couples TRBV23-1 to TRBJ2-4; 7 bases are shared with TRBD2. TRBV23-1 is an ORF, and what it does is uncertain. This CDR3 comprises 18 residues. Trimming took 7 bases from V and 8 from J; bases not matched to a gene: 23. Written as DNA, the CDR3 is TGCGCCAGCACCGAAAGCCCCGGGACTACCCTAAAAAGGGACATTCAGTACTTC. Translation: CASTESPGTTLKRDIQYF.

The CDR3 here is CSATNYNEQFF. The CDR3 nucleotides are TGCAGTGCTACCAACTACAATGAGCAGTTCTTC. The gene calls are TRBV20-1 and TRBJ2-1; D unresolved. Germline values: CDR1 DFQATT, CDR2 SNEGSKA (reference sequence). This CDR3 spans 11 amino acids. V shed 4 bases and J shed 3 bases, with 4 bases lying between them.

The V gene is TRBV6-5, the J gene TRBJ2-7, with D tentatively TRBD2 (6 bases). Germline V gene data show CDR1 as MNHEY and CDR2 as SVGAGI. The CDR3 extends over 13 amino acids. V gave up 8 bases and J gave up 0 bases, with 11 bases separating them. In nucleotides, the CDR3 is TGTGCCAGCCTTAGCGGTAGCTCCTACGAGCAGTACTTC. It translates to CASLSGSSYEQYF.

The chain has TRBV9 and TRBJ2-5, with D possibly TRBD2 on 6 matching bases. This CDR3 comprises 16 residues. Germline V CDR1 and CDR2: SGDLS, YYNGEE. Trimming removed 0 bases from V and 0 bases from J, with 12 bases in between. CDR3 residues: CASSVVGEANQETQYF. As DNA, the CDR3 is TGTGCCAGCAGCGTAGTGGGGGAGGCCAACCAAGAGACCCAGTACTTC.

This clone was recorded a few times. The gene calls are TRBV10-3 and TRBJ1-1; D might be TRBD1 (5 bases). This CDR3 is built from 14 residues. Germline V lookup: CDR1 ENHRY, CDR2 SYGVKD. With 6 bases removed from V and 2 bases from J, the gap between germline ends came to 13 bases. In DNA, the CDR3 is TGTGCCATCAGGGCGGGGGAGGGTAACACTGAAGCTTTCTTT. Translated: CAIRAGEGNTEAFF.